This T cell receptor beta chain was found in a study of blood T cells in healthy people across ages. With respect to this clonotype: The antigen remains unidentified.

V was pared by 6 bases and J by 5 bases, with 16 bases between. The CDR3 is 14 residues long. Per germline, CDR1 LGHNT and CDR2 FRNRAP. Next came a second PCR, run for about 7 to 11 cycles, which used a sample-barcoded 5' primer along with a J-beta primer mix. Each CDR3 protein gets one entry after TCRdb re-called the 5' RACE reads with MiXCR. The table has approximately 960,000 distinct CDR3 sequences, 25% to 35% seen once; the top ten hold roughly a tenth. Study-level results: A roughly linear fall in TCR beta diversity per million T cells was seen with increasing age.

In addition, the sample was reused for a study of T cells of mothers and their children. That source reports: The study obtained over 8 million TCR beta CDR3 reads per mother and some 3 million per child.

The receptor's source is a woman between 40 and 50 years old in good health. The material sequenced was blood. The chain is built from TRBV12-5 and TRBJ1-2, with D perhaps matching TRBD1 (5 bases). The CDR3 reads CASGPRDGLYGYTF. The CDR3 DNA follows: TGTGCTAGTGGACCCCGGGACGGACTTTATGGCTACACCTTC.